This note documents a single T cell receptor (beta chain) sequence. The antigen remains unidentified. This entry comes from a study of shared clonotypes between healthy human individuals. Overall study results and limits: The study sampled only blood, and tissue repertoires likely differ. Since donors were few, the genetic and exposure-history diversity represented was limited. Rarefaction indicated that sorted-subset sequencing remained incomplete although depth was large.

Positive CCR7 selection of CD45RO-negative cells yielded the naive CD8 cells, and terminally differentiated effector memory CD45RA+ cells were excluded. All donors qualified as healthy HIV-negative adults and had experienced no recent acute infections or vaccinations. Clones were sequenced by immunoSEQ multiplex PCR, and TCRdb holds only the in-frame ones, with some missing. The data show about 2.1 million clones, 93% seen once. Germline values: CDR1 LNHDA, CDR2 SQIVND (reference sequence). V shed 0 bases and J shed 0 bases, with 11 bases lying between them. The CDR3 loop spans 16 amino acids. The chain carries TRBV19 and TRBJ1-1, with D possibly being TRBD1 (5 bases). Sequencing used naive CD8+ T cells from PBMCs. This clonotype originated in a man younger than 35 in good health. Some clones in this sample may be carry-over from other donors' samples. The CDR3 sequence: CASSIERGPMNTEAFF. CDR3 DNA: TGTGCCAGTAGTATAGAACGGGGCCCCATGAACACTGAAGCTTTCTTT.